This TCR beta chain was found in a study of T cell repertoires in cytomegalovirus infection. Study context: Alongside well-studied HLA-B-restricted CMV epitopes, recently identified HLA-C-restricted CMV epitopes were also used. Public TCR beta signatures indicated both CMV infection and matching HLA type. Study conclusions and caveats: Adding up the frequency of public TCR beta families identified people who carried CMV plus the relevant HLA. Dominating the ex vivo response were HLA-C-restricted CMV-specific TCR beta clonotypes.

This clonotype was counted between two and nine times. The antigen is undetermined. Each CDR3 protein is one row after TCRdb ran MiXCR on the reads. The table lists about 770,000 distinct CDR3 sequences, approximately 32% of them singletons. This CDR3 is 15 amino acids long. CDR1 is MNHNS and CDR2 is SASEGT in the germline V gene. Trimming took 7 bases from V and 3 from J, leaving 19 bases between them. This TCR derives from a human donor in good health (CMV status not recorded). Some clones in this sample may be carry-over from other donors' samples. J is TRBJ2-7 and V is TRBV6-1; D is ambiguous. Specimen: cultured CD8+ T cells from PBMCs, collected from culture after CMV antigen stimulation. The CDR3 region is CASNWADRAYYEQYF. The CDR3 DNA follows: TGTGCCAGCAATTGGGCCGATAGGGCCTACTACGAGCAGTACTTC.